A selection of T cell receptor beta chains follows, all from one sample in a study of T cell responses to AZD1222 COVID-19 vaccine. Sequencing was performed with immunoSEQ multiplex PCR; in TCRdb, only in-frame clones are kept and a portion is missing. The sample lists 90,000 or so clones; approximately 88% were seen once. The sequencing here drew on peripheral blood, taken on day 0 of AZD1222 vaccination. These TCRs come from an adult in good health. Both conserved end residues are part of each CDR3. D genes are given only for firm matches. Not all rows give a size; the values are once, few, many and, for expanded clones, a class.

TRBV27	TRBJ1-1	.	.	TGTGCCAGCAGTTTTAATTCAGGTGGATCGGGGGCTTTCTTT	CASSFNSGGSGAFF
TRBV19	TRBJ1-1	.	once	TGTGCCAGTAGTATGGGAACAGCTGTATTGACTTTCTTT	CASSMGTAVLTFF
TRBV18	TRBJ2-6	.	once	TGTGCCAGCTCTGGGGCCAACGTCCTGACTTTC	CASSGANVLTF
TRBV3-1/TRBV3-2	TRBJ1-2	.	.	TGTGCCAGCAGCCAATCGGTCGAGAACTATGGCTACACCTTC	CASSQSVENYGYTF
TRBV6-6	TRBJ1-2	.	.	TGTGCCAGCAGTTACCTACAGGCATATGGCTACACCTTC	CASSYLQAYGYTF
TRBV30	TRBJ1-5	.	few	TGTGCCTGGAGTGTGGGGATGACTCAGCCCCAGCATTTT	CAWSVGMTQPQHF
TRBV5-8	TRBJ2-1	TRBD2	.	TGTGCCAGCAGCATTAGCGGGGGGCTCCAGTTCTTC	CASSISGGLQFF
TRBV5-6	TRBJ1-5	.	.	TGTGCCAGCAGCTTGGCGAGGGGATGGGGCAATCAGCCCCAGCATTTT	CASSLARGWGNQPQHF
TRBV5-1	TRBJ2-5	.	few	TGCGCCAGCAGCTTGGCCGGGGGCGGAGGAGAGACCCAGTACTTC	CASSLAGGGGETQYF
TRBV5-6	TRBJ2-1	.	.	TGTGCCAGCAGCTTGTCAGGCGATGAGCAGTTCTTC	CASSLSGDEQFF
TRBV3-1/TRBV3-2	TRBJ2-7	.	.	TGTGCCAGCAGCCCCGGGGGCTTGTACGAGCAGTACTTC	CASSPGGLYEQYF